The next 5 T cell receptor beta chains were all read from a single sample in a study of beta chain features in type 1 diabetes (dated by TCRdb to 2016 to 2019). Libraries were built with the immunoSEQ multiplex PCR assay. The entire isolated RNA was reverse transcribed using the High Capacity cDNA Reverse Transcription Kit, and thus expressed TCRB transcripts were sequenced. TCRdb's version of the immuneACCESS table is confined to in-frame rearrangements and falls short of the full clone set. An unresolved V gene accounts for under half of the shortfall where checked; the remainder is of unknown origin. The sample table lists 300,000 to 350,000 clones, less than 9.5% of them with a count of one. The ten largest clonotypes hold approximately 0.47% of the sample. Sequencing was performed on central memory CD4+ T cells from blood. Source of these receptors: a woman aged 18-29 years in good health.

This clone came up a few times. The gene calls are TRBV6-5 and TRBJ2-1; 10 bases are a match to TRBD2. V shed 5 bases, J shed 8 bases, and the junction held 9 bases outside the gene matches. The germline CDR1 and CDR2 sequences are MNHEY and SVGAGI. The CDR3 is made up of 15 amino acids. CDR3 bases: TGTGCCAGCAGTCGTCCTAGCGGGAGTTCCGATGAGCAGTTCTTC. It is translated as CASSRPSGSSDEQFF.

This clone occurred many times. This rearrangement joins TRBV9 to TRBJ2-6; possible D gene TRBD2, 6 bases. The ends were cut back, 0 bases at V and 0 bases at J, with 13 bases in the middle. This CDR3 contains 18 residues. The germline CDR1 and CDR2 sequences are SGDLS and YYNGEE. DNA for the CDR3: TGTGCCAGCAGCGTAGGGGCCAGGACTAACTCTGGGGCCAACGTCCTGACTTTC. This codes for CASSVGARTNSGANVLTF.

The chain employs TRBV7-9 and TRBJ1-1; D might be TRBD1 (6 bases). The germline V gene has CDR1 SEHNR and CDR2 FQNEAQ (reference sequence). This CDR3 spans 15 amino acids. The V and J ends lost 3 bases and 3 bases respectively, with 14 bases between them. CDR3 bases: TGTGCCAGCAGCTTGCGGGGCCCAGGGGACACTGAAGCTTTCTTT. It translates to CASSLRGPGDTEAFF.

This clone was seen more than once but under ten times. At the DNA level, this CDR3 is encoded by other sequences in the same sample as well. The chain employs TRBV4-1 and TRBJ1-1, with D possibly TRBD1 on 5 matching bases. Trimming took off 4 bases at V and 5 bases at J, with 11 bases between the two ends. Germline assignment: CDR1 MGHRA and CDR2 YSYEKL. The CDR3 runs 13 residues. CDR3 sequence: CASSLTGGTEAFF. CDR3 in DNA: TGCGCCAGCAGCCTGACGGGGGGGACTGAAGCTTTCTTT.

The V call is TRBV4-3, the J call TRBJ1-4, with unresolved D. The V end lost 1 base, the J end lost 5 bases, and 5 bases lay between the germline ends. The germline CDR1 and CDR2 sequences are LGHNA and YSLEER. This CDR3 has 13 residues. This CDR3 reads CASSQVTNEKLFF. For the CDR3, the DNA is TGCGCCAGCAGCCAAGTCACAAATGAAAAACTGTTTTTT.